This T cell receptor beta chain was identified in a study of blood T cell repertoires in COVID-19 (dated by TCRdb to the early 2020s). Turning to the overall study: Samples from collaborators originated in the United States, Italy and Spain and spanned both the acute and convalescent phases of COVID-19. The sample metadata nearly always contained a de-identified subject ID, COVID-19 status, age in years and sex. Where available, HLA class I and class II types were obtained from metadata supplied by the sample provider rather than from assay-based typing. The samples were drawn from two sources: the first 160 participants of the ongoing ImmuneRACE study, and some 1,300 subjects contributed by 6 global collaborators. Subjects who had been exposed to COVID-19, were actively infected with it, or had recovered from it provided the deeply sampled blood TCRbeta repertoires that made up the dataset. The prospective study material was composed of cDNA or gDNA derived from T cells, B-cell-depleted T cells, or PBMCs. The repertoires were released in a freely available public database intended as a resource for research on the immune response to SARS-CoV-2.

TCRbeta CDR3 regions were amplified from genomic DNA using the immunoSEQ Assay, a bias-controlled multiplex PCR. Turning to the authors' computational methods: Within the assay, amplification of reference gene primers was used to estimate how many nucleated cells each sample contained. To quantify the absolute abundance of each unique TCRbeta CDR3 rearrangement, sequence reads were collapsed and filtered. Productive Simpson clonality was computed per sample as the square root of Simpson's diversity index over productive rearrangements. In its TCRdb copy, this immuneACCESS table keeps in-frame sequences only and misses some clones. Where compared with another copy, unresolved V genes explain less than half of these, and the others have no known cause. That table is the source of V, J and clone size, and D and trimming were worked out from the DNA. In this sample the table shows approximately 100,000 clones, roughly 84% of which occur a single time. The ten top clones hold 15% to 20% of the sample.

Each collaborating institution followed its own protocols to collect whole blood in K2EDTA tubes. For TCRbeta analysis, collaborators shipped samples in one of three forms: frozen whole blood, isolated PBMCs, or DNA extracted from either of those sample types. Of note for this clone: What antigen it recognizes has not been identified. No base quality values were provided; no much bigger clone lies one nucleotide off.

Trimming accounts for 4 bases at V and 11 bases at J, while the number of junction bases matched to no gene is 3. From the germline V gene, CDR1 is SQVTM and CDR2 is ANQGSEA. The CDR3 starts with the cysteine, ends with the phenylalanine, and has 11 residues. CDR3 DNA only is kept here, 33 bases in frame from base 1. What the authors observed across the whole study: The amount of clinical and demographic metadata varied by source and participant and was provided uncurated.

Material: peripheral blood. This receptor was identified in a woman aged 55-70 years with acute or convalescent COVID-19. In this chain, TRBV29-1 is recombined with TRBJ1-2; 11 bases in the junction line up with TRBD1. The DNA sequence follows: TGCAGCGTTGCCGGACAGGGGGCATACACCTTC. This yields the protein CSVAGQGAYTF.